This TCR beta chain was recovered during a study of vaccination effects on CD4 cells after COVID-19. Sequenced by immunoSEQ multiplex PCR; TCRdb stores in-frame clones only, minus some. The sample comprises over 35,000 clones, over 65% of which are singletons, and roughly 3.5% rests with the top ten. Losses at the gene ends were 1 base for V and 2 bases for J; bases not matched to a gene: 5. Germline V gene sequence: CDR1 SGHTA, CDR2 FQGNSA. This CDR3 is built from 16 residues. Once cultured for 10 days, the cells underwent separation to obtain CD4+ T cells. A positive SARS-CoV-2 PCR test fell between March and December 2020. Subjects were given two BNT162b2 or mRNA-1273 vaccine doses. This clone was observed a single time. Its matching antigen is unknown.

This TCR came from a human donor who had a prior SARS-CoV-2 infection. The chain is built from TRBV7-2 and TRBJ2-1; TRBD2 agrees at 7 bases. Specimen: CD4+ T cells from PBMCs cultured without peptide, collected after COVID-19 vaccination. DNA of the CDR3: TGTGCCAGCAGCTTAGTTGGCGGGAGAACCTACAATGAGCAGTTCTTC. This codes for CASSLVGGRTYNEQFF. The entire variable domain, with the rest obtained from reference TRBV7-2 and TRBJ2-1, is as follows: GAGVSQSPSNKVTEKGKDVELRCDPISGHTALYWYRQSLGQGLEFLIYFQGNSAPDKSGLPSDRFSAERTGGSVSTLTIQRTQQEDSAVYLCASSLVGGRTYNEQFFGPGTRLTVL.